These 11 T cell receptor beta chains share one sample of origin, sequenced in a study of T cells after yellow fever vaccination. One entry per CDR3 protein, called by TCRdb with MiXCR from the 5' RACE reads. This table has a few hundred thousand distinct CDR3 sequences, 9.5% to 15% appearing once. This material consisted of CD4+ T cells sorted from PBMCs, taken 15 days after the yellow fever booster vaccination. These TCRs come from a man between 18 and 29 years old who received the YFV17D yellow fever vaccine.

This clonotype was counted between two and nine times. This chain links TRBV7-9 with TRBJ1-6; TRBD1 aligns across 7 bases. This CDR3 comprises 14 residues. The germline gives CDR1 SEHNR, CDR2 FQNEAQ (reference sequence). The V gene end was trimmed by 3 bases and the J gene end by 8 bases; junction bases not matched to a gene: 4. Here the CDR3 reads CASSFRQGDSPLHF. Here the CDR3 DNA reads TGTGCCAGCAGCTTTCGACAGGGCGATTCACCCCTCCACTTT. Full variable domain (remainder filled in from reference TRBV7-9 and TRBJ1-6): DTGVSQNPRHKITKRGQNVTFRCDPISEHNRLYWYRQTLGQGPEFLTYFQNEAQLEKSRLLSDRFSAERPKGSFSTLEIQRTEQGDSAMYLCASSFRQGDSPLHFGNGTRLTVT.

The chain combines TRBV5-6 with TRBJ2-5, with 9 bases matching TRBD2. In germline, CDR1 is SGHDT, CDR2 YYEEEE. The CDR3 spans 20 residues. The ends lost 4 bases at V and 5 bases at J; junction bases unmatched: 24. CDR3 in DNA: TGTGCCAGCAGCACTCCGGGACTTAGGAATTGGGCGGGGGGGCACGAGACCCAGTACTTC. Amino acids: CASSTPGLRNWAGGHETQYF. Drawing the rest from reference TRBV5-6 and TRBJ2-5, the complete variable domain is DAGVTQSPTHLIKTRGQQVTLRCSPKSGHDTVSWYQQALGQGPQFIFQYYEEEERQRGNFPDRFSGHQFPNYSSELNVNALLLGDSALYLCASSTPGLRNWAGGHETQYFGPGTRLLVL.

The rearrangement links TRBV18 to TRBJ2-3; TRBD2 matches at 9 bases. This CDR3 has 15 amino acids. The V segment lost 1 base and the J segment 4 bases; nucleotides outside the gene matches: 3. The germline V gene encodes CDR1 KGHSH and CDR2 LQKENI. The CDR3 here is CASSPRRGGPDTQYF. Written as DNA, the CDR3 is TGTGCCAGCTCACCACGGCGGGGGGGACCAGATACGCAGTATTTT.

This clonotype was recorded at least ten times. For the CDR3, the DNA is TGTGCCAGCAGTTACACTTTAGTAGGGGCGGTCTCACCCCTCCACTTT. Translating it yields CASSYTLVGAVSPLHF. The gene calls are TRBV6-5 and TRBJ1-6; weak D call: TRBD1 (5 bases). This CDR3 has 16 amino acids. Germline values: CDR1 MNHEY, CDR2 SVGAGI. Trimming cost V 2 bases and J 10 bases, with 18 bases left between them.

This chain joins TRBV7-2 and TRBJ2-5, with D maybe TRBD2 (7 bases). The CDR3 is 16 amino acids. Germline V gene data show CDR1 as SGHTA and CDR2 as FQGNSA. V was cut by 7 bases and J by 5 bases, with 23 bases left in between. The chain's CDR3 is CASTVSAWAGAETQYF. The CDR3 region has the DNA TGTGCCAGCACCGTTTCTGCTTGGGCGGGGGCGGAGACCCAGTACTTC.

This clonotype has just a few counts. As DNA, the CDR3 is TGTGCCAGCAGAACGGGGGGGCACACCGGGGAGCTGTTTTTT. Residues: CASRTGGHTGELFF. The chain employs TRBV6-5 and TRBJ2-2, with 8 positions matching TRBD2. The V gene's germline CDR1 is MNHEY and CDR2 SVGAGI. Losses at the gene ends were 6 bases for V and 3 bases for J; bases not matched to a gene: 3. The CDR3 consists of 14 residues.

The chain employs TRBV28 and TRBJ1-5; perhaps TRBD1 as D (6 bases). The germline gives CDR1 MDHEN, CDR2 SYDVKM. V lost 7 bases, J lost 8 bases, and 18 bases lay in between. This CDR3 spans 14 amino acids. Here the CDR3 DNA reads TGTGCCAGCACCCAAACAGGGAACGGGGAGCCCCAGCATTTT. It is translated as CASTQTGNGEPQHF. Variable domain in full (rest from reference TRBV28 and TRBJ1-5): DVKVTQSSRYLVKRTGEKVFLECVQDMDHENMFWYRQDPGLGLRLIYFSYDVKMKEKGDIPEGYSVSREKKERFSLILESASTNQTSMYLCASTQTGNGEPQHFGDGTRLSIL.

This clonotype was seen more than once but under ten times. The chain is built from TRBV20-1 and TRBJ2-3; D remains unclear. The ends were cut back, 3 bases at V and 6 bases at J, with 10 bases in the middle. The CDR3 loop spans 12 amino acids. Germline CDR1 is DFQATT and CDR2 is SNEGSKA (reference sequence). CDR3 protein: CSASPRPDTQYF. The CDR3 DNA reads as TGCAGTGCTAGCCCCCGACCGGATACGCAGTATTTT.

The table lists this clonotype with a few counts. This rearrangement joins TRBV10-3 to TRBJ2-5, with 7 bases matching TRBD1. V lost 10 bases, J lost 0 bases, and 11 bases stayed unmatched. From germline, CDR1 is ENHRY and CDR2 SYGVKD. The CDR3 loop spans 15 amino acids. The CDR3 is CATGVGTAYQETQYF. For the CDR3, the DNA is TGTGCCACCGGAGTTGGGACAGCGTACCAAGAGACCCAGTACTTC.

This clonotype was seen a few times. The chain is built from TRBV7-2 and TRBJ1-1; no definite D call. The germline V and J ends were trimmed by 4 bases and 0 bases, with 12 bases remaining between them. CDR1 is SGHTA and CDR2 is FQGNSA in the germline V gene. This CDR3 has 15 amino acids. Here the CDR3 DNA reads TGTGCCAGCAGCTCATACGGGGAGATGAACACTGAAGCTTTCTTT. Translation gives CASSSYGEMNTEAFF.

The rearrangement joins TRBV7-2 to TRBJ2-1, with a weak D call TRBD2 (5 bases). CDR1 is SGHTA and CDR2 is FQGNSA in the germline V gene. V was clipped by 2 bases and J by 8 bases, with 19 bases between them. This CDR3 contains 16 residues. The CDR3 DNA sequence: TGTGCCAGCAGCTTACGGGCGGGCCGTAAACGGGATGAGCAGTTCTTC. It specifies CASSLRAGRKRDEQFF.